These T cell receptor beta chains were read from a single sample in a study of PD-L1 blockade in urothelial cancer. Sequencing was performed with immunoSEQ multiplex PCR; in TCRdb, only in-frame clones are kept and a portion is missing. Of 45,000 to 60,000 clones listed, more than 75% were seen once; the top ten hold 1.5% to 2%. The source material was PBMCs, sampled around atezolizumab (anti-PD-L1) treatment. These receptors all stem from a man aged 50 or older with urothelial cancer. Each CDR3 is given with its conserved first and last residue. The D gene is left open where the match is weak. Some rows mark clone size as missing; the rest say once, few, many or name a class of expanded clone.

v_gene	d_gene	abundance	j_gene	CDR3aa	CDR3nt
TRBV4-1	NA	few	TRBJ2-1	CASSRVLAGSYNEQFF	TGCGCCAGCAGCCGAGTACTAGCCGGCTCCTACAATGAGCAGTTCTTC
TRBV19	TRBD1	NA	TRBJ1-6	CASSGTARSYNSPLHF	TGTGCCAGTAGTGGGACAGCCCGCTCCTATAATTCACCCCTCCACTTT
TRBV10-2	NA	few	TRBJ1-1	CASSVPDGDTEAFF	TGCGCCAGCAGTGTTCCGGACGGGGACACTGAAGCTTTCTTT
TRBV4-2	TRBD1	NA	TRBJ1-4	CASSDSGQGGDAGEKLFF	TGTGCCAGCAGCGACTCAGGACAGGGGGGTGACGCTGGTGAAAAACTGTTTTTT
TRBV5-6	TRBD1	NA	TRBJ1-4	CASTWLGGPDEKLFF	TGTGCCAGCACGTGGTTAGGGGGCCCCGATGAAAAACTGTTTTTT
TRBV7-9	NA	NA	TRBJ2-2	CASITTVGENTGELFF	TGTGCCAGCATCACCACGGTAGGGGAGAACACCGGGGAGCTGTTTTTT
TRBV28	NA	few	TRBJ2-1	CASSSLDSLNYNEQFF	TGTGCCAGCAGTTCTCTGGATAGCCTAAACTACAATGAGCAGTTCTTC
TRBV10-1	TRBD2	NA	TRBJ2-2	CASSESGGGHTGELFF	TGCGCCAGCAGTGAGAGCGGGGGTGGGCACACCGGGGAGCTGTTTTTT
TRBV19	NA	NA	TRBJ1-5	CASSIGPGLSNQPQHF	TGTGCCAGTAGTATAGGCCCAGGACTTAGCAATCAGCCCCAGCATTTT
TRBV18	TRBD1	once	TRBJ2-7	CASSPGTGGGYEQYF	TGTGCCAGCTCGCCAGGGACAGGGGGAGGATACGAGCAGTACTTC
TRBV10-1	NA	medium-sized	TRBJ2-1	CASSGQRSNEQFF	TGCGCCAGCAGTGGCCAAAGGAGCAATGAGCAGTTCTTC
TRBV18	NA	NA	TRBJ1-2	CASSPLRENYGYTF	TGTGCCAGCTCACCATTGCGAGAAAATTATGGCTACACCTTC
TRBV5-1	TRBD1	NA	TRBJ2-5	CASTDREETQYF	TGCGCCAGCACGGACAGGGAGGAGACCCAGTACTTC
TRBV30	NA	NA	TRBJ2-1	CAGGRLSRNEQFF	TGTGCCGGGGGGAGGTTGTCGAGGAATGAGCAGTTCTTC
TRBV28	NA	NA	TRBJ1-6	CASSTEDYNSPLHF	TGTGCCAGCAGCACGGAGGACTATAATTCACCCCTCCACTTT
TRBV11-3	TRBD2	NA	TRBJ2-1	CASSLGLGTRPYNEQFF	TGTGCCAGCAGCTTAGGCCTCGGGACTAGGCCATACAATGAGCAGTTCTTC
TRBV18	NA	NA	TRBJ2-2	CASSPMAQTLNTGELFF	TGTGCCAGCTCACCGATGGCACAGACCTTGAACACCGGGGAGCTGTTTTTT
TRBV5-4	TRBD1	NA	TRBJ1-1	CASSKPGTGSLVNTEAFF	TGTGCCAGCAGTAAACCCGGGACAGGGAGTTTGGTGAACACTGAAGCTTTCTTT
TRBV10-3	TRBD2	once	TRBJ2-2	CAAGLAKTGELFF	TGTGCCGCCGGACTAGCGAAGACCGGGGAGCTGTTTTTT
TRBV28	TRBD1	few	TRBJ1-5	CASSRDRGKGQPQHF	TGTGCCAGCAGCCGGGACAGGGGTAAAGGACAGCCCCAGCATTTT
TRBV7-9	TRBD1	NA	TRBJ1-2	CASSLDEGQSGFSIGYTF	TGTGCCAGCAGCTTAGATGAGGGACAGAGTGGATTTTCGATTGGCTACACCTTC
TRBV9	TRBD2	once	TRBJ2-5	CASSRTSGGLGETQYF	TGTGCCAGCAGCCGAACTAGCGGGGGACTAGGGGAGACCCAGTACTTC
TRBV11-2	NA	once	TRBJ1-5	CASSLDDSSNQPQHF	TGTGCCAGCAGCTTAGACGATAGCTCCAATCAGCCCCAGCATTTT
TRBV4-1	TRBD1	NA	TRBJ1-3	CASSQDPPTTGTPSGNTIYF	TGCGCCAGCAGCCAAGACCCCCCCACGACAGGGACACCCTCTGGAAACACCATATATTTT
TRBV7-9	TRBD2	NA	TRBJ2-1	CASSLTSGRNGNEQFF	TGTGCCAGCAGCTTAACTAGCGGGAGAAATGGCAATGAGCAGTTCTTC